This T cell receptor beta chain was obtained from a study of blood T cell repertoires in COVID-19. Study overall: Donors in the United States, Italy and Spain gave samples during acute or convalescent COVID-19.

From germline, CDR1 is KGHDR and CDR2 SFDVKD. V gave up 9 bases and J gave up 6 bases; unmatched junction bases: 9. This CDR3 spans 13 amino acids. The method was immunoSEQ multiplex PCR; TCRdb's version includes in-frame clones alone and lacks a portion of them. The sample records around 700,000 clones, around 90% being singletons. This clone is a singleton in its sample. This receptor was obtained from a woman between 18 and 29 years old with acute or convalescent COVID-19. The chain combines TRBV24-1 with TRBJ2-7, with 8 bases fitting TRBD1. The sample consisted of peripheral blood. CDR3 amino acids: CATAGQGEPEQYF. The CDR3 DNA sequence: TGTGCCACCGCCGGACAGGGTGAACCCGAGCAGTACTTC.